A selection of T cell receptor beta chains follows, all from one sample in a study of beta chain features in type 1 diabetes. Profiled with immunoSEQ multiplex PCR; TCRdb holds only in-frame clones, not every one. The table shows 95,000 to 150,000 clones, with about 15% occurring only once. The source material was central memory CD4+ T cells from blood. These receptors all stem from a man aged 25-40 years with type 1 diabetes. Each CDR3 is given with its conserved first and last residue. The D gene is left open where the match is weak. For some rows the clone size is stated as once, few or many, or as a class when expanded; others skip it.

CASSPTGHGQETQYF	TGTGCCAGCTCACCGACAGGGCACGGGCAAGAGACCCAGTACTTC	TRBV18	TRBD1	few	TRBJ2-5
CASSVRAISYEQYF	TGTGCCAGCAGCGTACGGGCAATCTCCTACGAGCAGTACTTC	TRBV7-6	NA	few	TRBJ2-7
CASSSWTGSTDTQYF	TGCGCCAGCAGCTCCTGGACAGGGAGCACAGATACGCAGTATTTT	TRBV5-1	TRBD1	NA	TRBJ2-3
CATLWGQGYNEQFF	TGTGCCACCTTGTGGGGACAGGGCTACAATGAGCAGTTCTTC	TRBV10-3	TRBD1	few	TRBJ2-1
CASSSAGGSDTQYF	TGTGCCAGCAGCTCCGCAGGGGGATCAGATACGCAGTATTTT	TRBV7-9	TRBD1	few	TRBJ2-3
CASSLGPSGGARIDTQYF	TGTGCCAGCAGCTTAGGGCCTAGCGGGGGGGCGAGGATAGATACGCAGTATTTT	TRBV7-2	TRBD2	NA	TRBJ2-3
CASSQDPRGGTQYF	TGCGCCAGCAGCCAAGATCCAAGAGGGGGGACCCAGTACTTC	TRBV4-3	NA	NA	TRBJ2-5
CASSSPWGSDTQYF	TGTGCCAGCAGCTCCCCTTGGGGGTCCGATACGCAGTATTTT	TRBV7-2	NA	NA	TRBJ2-3
CASSEAGTEETQYF	TGTGCCAGCAGCGAAGCCGGGACCGAAGAGACCCAGTACTTC	TRBV13	NA	NA	TRBJ2-5
CASSRGGAGTDTQYF	TGTGCCAGCAGTCGAGGGGGCGCAGGCACAGATACGCAGTATTTT	TRBV6-5	TRBD1	NA	TRBJ2-3
CASSPATGYGYTF	TGTGCCAGCAGTCCGGCGACAGGGTATGGCTACACCTTC	TRBV6-5	TRBD1	NA	TRBJ1-2
CASTTTGGNYGYTF	TGTGCCAGCACCACGACCGGAGGTAACTATGGCTACACCTTC	TRBV9	NA	NA	TRBJ1-2
CASSSLTGEQPQHF	TGTGCCAGCAGCTCGCTGACAGGGGAGCAGCCCCAGCATTTT	TRBV7-9	TRBD1	NA	TRBJ1-5
CASSLETSNTEAFF	TGTGCCAGCAGTCTCGAGACATCTAACACTGAAGCTTTCTTT	TRBV4-2	NA	NA	TRBJ1-1
CASRRERGGTQYF	TGTGCCAGCAGACGTGAGCGGGGCGGGACCCAGTACTTC	TRBV27	TRBD2	NA	TRBJ2-5
CASSPYGEQPQHF	TGTGCCAGCTCACCGTACGGGGAACAGCCCCAGCATTTT	TRBV18	NA	NA	TRBJ1-5
CSVGPAQNTEAFF	TGCAGCGTTGGACCAGCCCAAAACACTGAAGCTTTCTTT	TRBV29-1	NA	NA	TRBJ1-1